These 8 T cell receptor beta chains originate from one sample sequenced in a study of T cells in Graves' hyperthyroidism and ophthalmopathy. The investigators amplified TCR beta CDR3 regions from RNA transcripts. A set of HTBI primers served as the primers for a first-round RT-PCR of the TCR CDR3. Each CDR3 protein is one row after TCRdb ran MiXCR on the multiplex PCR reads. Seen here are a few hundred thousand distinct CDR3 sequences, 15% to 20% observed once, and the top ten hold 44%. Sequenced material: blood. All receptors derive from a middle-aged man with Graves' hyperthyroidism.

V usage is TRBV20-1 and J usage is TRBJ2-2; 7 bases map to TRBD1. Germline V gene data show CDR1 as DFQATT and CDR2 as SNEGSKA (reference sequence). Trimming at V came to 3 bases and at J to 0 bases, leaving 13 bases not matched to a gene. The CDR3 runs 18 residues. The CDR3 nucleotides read TGCAGTGCTAGGGCTATCGAGGCACAGGGGACGAACACCGGGGAGCTGTTTTTT. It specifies CSARAIEAQGTNTGELFF.

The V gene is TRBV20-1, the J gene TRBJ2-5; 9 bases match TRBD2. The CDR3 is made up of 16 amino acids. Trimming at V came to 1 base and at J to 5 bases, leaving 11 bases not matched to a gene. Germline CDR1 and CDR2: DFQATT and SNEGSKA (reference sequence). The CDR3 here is CSARVLSGGLRETQYF. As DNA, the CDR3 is TGCAGTGCTAGAGTTCTGAGCGGGGGGCTTCGGGAGACCCAGTACTTC.

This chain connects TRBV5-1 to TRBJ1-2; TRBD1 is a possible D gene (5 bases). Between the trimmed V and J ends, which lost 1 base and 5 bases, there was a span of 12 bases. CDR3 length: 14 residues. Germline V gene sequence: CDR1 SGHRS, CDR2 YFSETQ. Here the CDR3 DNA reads TGCGCCAGCAGCTTGTCGGCAGGGAGATATGGCTACACCTTC. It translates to CASSLSAGRYGYTF.

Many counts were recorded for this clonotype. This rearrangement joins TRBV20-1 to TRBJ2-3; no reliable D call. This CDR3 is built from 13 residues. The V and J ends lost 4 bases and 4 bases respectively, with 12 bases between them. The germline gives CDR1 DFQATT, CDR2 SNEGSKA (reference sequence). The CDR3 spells CSATGPQADTQYF. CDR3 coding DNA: TGCAGTGCTACGGGCCCCCAGGCAGATACGCAGTATTTT.

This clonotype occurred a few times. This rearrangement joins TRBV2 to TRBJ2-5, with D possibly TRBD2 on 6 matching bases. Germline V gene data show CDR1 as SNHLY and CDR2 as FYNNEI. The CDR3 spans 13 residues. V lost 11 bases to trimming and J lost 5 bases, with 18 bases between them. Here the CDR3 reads CAGGGGYRETQYF. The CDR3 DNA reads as TGTGCCGGGGGTGGGGGGTATAGGGAGACCCAGTACTTC.

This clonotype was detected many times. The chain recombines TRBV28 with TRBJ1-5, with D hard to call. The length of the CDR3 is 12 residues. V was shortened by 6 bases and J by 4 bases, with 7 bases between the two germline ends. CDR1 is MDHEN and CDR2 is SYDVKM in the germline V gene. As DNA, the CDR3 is TGTGCCAGCAGGATGGGTAATCAGCCCCAGCATTTT. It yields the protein CASRMGNQPQHF.

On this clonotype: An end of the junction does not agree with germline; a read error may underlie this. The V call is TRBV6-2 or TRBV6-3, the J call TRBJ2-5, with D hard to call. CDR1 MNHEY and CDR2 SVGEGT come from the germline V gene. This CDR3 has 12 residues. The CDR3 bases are TGTGCCTGCAGTCCTCAACAAGAGACCCAGTACTTC. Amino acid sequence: CACSPQQETQYF.

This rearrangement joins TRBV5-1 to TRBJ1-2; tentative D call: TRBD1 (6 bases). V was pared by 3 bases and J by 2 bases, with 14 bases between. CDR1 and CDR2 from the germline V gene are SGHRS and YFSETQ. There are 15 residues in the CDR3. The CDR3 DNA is TGCGCCAGCAGCTCCGGGACAACACGCAACTATGGCTACACCTTC. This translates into CASSSGTTRNYGYTF.